What follows describes a single TCR beta chain. Antigen unknown. CDR1 SQVTM and CDR2 ANQGSEA come from the germline V gene. V lost 5 bases, J lost 2 bases, and 18 bases lay in between. The CDR3 has 15 amino acids. This record belongs to a study of OX40 agonist ivuxolimab in advanced cancers. Findings of the study overall: Also showing low normalized T-cell clonal expansion were some of the nonresponders.

Only in-frame clones appear in the TCRdb table, and some are missing; sequencing was by immunoSEQ multiplex PCR. The sample has roughly 61,000 clones, about 90% seen once. This clonotype was obtained from an adult with an advanced solid tumor such as melanoma, head and neck, liver or kidney cancer. The rearrangement links TRBV29-1 to TRBJ2-5; a weak D match, TRBD1 (6 bases). Sequencing used CD4+ or CD8+ T cells sorted from blood, obtained in a trial of the OX40 agonist ivuxolimab. The CDR3 nucleotides are TGCAGCGTTTTATGGATCGGACAGCCTCAAGAGACCCAGTACTTC. Translation: CSVLWIGQPQETQYF.